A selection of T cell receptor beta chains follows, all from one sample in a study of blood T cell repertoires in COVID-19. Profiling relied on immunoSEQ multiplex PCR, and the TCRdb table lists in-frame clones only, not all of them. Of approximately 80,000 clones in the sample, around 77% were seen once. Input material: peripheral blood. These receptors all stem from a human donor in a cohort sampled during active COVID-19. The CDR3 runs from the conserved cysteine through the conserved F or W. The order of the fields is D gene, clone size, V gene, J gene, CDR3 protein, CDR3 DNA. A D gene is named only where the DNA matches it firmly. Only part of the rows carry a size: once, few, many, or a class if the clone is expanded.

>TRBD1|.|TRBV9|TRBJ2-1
CASSAGQDPANEQFF
TGTGCCAGCAGCGCCGGACAGGACCCCGCCAATGAGCAGTTCTTC
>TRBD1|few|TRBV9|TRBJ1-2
CASSPTGQGYGYTF
TGTGCCAGCAGCCCCACGGGACAGGGCTATGGCTACACCTTC
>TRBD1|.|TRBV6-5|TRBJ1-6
CASRRQGANNSPLHF
TGTGCCAGCCGAAGACAGGGAGCGAATAATTCACCCCTCCACTTT
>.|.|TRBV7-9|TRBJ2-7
CASSLPGDGTYEQYF
TGTGCCAGCAGCCTGCCGGGGGACGGAACCTACGAGCAGTACTTC
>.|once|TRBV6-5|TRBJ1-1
CASKRGSNTEAFF
TGTGCCAGCAAAAGGGGTTCGAACACTGAAGCTTTCTTT
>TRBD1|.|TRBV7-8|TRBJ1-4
CASSLGDRSGEKLFF
TGTGCCAGCAGCTTAGGGGACAGAAGTGGTGAAAAACTGTTTTTT
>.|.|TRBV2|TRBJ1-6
CASSVTEDSPLHF
TGTGCCAGCAGTGTGACAGAGGATTCACCCCTCCACTTT
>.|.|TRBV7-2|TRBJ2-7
CASSLLLGSYEQYF
TGTGCCAGCAGCTTGTTGCTCGGCTCCTACGAGCAGTACTTC
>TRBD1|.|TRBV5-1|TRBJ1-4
CASSLTGGAEKLFF
TGCGCCAGCAGCTTGACAGGGGGCGCAGAAAAACTGTTTTTT
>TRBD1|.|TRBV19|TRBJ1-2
CASSIGGQAAYGYTF
TGTGCCAGTAGTATAGGGGGACAGGCCGCCTATGGCTACACCTTC
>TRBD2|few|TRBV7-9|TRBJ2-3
CASTPTSGGPNTDTQYF
TGTGCCAGCACCCCGACTAGCGGGGGGCCCAACACAGATACGCAGTATTTT
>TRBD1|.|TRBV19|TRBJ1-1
CASSTGGVTEAFF
TGTGCCAGTAGTACAGGGGGCGTAACTGAAGCTTTCTTT
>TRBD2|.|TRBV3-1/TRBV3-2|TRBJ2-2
CASSQAQPAGGNTGELFF
TGTGCCAGCAGCCAAGCCCAGCCAGCGGGGGGGAACACCGGGGAGCTGTTTTTT
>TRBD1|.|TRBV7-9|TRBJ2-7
CASRALAQGETYEQYF
TGTGCCAGCAGGGCCCTAGCTCAGGGGGAGACCTACGAGCAGTACTTC
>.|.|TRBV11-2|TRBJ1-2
CASSPGGNYGYTF
TGTGCCAGCAGTCCCGGCGGTAACTATGGCTACACCTTC
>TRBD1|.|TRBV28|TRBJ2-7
CASSSQGARSSYEQYF
TGTGCCAGCAGTTCCCAGGGGGCTAGAAGCTCCTACGAGCAGTACTTC
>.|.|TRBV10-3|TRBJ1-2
CAITPGLRYGYTF
TGTGCCATCACCCCCGGGTTACGATATGGCTACACCTTC
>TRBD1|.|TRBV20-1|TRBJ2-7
CSASDRVDYEQYF
TGCAGTGCTAGTGACAGGGTAGACTACGAGCAGTACTTC
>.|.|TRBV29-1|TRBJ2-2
CSVAEQVAGELFF
TGCAGCGTGGCTGAACAGGTGGCCGGGGAGCTGTTTTTT
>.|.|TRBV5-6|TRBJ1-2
CASSSDYYGYTF
TGTGCCAGCAGCAGTGACTACTATGGCTACACCTTC
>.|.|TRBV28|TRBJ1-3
CASSLHTGGSGNTIYF
TGTGCCAGCAGCCTCCACACCGGGGGCTCTGGAAACACCATATATTTT
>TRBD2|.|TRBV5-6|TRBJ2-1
CASSKGTSGGPYNEQFF
TGTGCCAGCAGCAAGGGGACTAGCGGGGGGCCATATAATGAGCAGTTCTTC
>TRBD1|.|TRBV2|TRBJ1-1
CASSRRQGANTEAFF
TGTGCCAGCAGTCGCCGACAGGGGGCGAACACTGAAGCTTTCTTT
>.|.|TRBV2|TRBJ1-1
CASLDRRMNTEAFF
TGTGCCAGCCTGGACAGAAGGATGAACACTGAAGCTTTCTTT
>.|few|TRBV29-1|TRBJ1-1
CSVSRQENTEAFF
TGCAGCGTAAGTAGGCAGGAGAACACTGAAGCTTTCTTT
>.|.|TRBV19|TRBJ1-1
CASSTRDNRGTEAFF
TGTGCCAGTAGTACCCGGGACAACCGGGGCACTGAAGCTTTCTTT
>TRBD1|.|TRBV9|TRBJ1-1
CASSVTGEGNTEAFF
TGTGCCAGCAGCGTTACAGGGGAAGGAAACACTGAAGCTTTCTTT
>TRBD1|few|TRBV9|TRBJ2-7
CASSPHRGSYEQYF
TGTGCCAGCAGCCCCCACAGGGGCTCCTACGAGCAGTACTTC
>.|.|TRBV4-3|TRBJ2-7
CASSQITGTSEQYF
TGCGCCAGCAGCCAAATAACAGGGACCTCCGAGCAGTACTTC
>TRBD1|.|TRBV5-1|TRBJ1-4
CASSLFVRTGTHEKLFF
TGCGCCAGCAGCTTGTTTGTCCGGACAGGGACTCACGAAAAACTGTTTTTT
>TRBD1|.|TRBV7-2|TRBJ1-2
CASSLTGTGEPNYGYTF
TGTGCCAGCAGCTTAACAGGGACAGGGGAACCTAACTATGGCTACACCTTC
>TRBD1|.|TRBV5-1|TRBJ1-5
CASSLEQGAKPQHF
TGCGCCAGCAGCTTGGAACAGGGGGCCAAGCCCCAGCATTTT
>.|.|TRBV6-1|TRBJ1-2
CASSAWQTAIHNYGYTF
TGTGCCAGCAGTGCGTGGCAGACAGCCATTCATAACTATGGCTACACCTTC
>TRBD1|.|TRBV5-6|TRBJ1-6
CASSLGRGKSPLHF
TGTGCCAGCAGCCTGGGCAGGGGGAAATCACCCCTCCACTTT
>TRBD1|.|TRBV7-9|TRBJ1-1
CASSPQGGNTEAFF
TGTGCCAGCAGCCCACAGGGGGGAAACACTGAAGCTTTCTTT
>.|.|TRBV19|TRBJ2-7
CASNRAAGSYEQYF
TGTGCCAGTAACCGGGCCGCGGGGAGCTACGAGCAGTACTTC
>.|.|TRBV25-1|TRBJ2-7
CASRETGSYEQYF
TGTGCCAGCAGAGAGACAGGTAGCTACGAGCAGTACTTC
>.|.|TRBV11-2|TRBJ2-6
CASSFGGGATGANVLTF
TGTGCCAGCAGCTTTGGAGGGGGCGCTACTGGGGCCAACGTCCTGACTTTC
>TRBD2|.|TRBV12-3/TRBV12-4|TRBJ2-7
CASSPGGVYEQYF
TGTGCCAGCAGCCCGGGGGGGGTATACGAGCAGTACTTC
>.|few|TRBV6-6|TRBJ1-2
CASSPDRGEKFNYGYTF
TGTGCCAGCAGTCCAGACCGGGGGGAGAAATTTAACTATGGCTACACCTTC
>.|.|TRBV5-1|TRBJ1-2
CASSLGQTINYGYTF
TGCGCCAGCAGCTTGGGACAGACGATAAACTATGGCTACACCTTC
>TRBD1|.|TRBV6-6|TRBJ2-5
CASSYPQTGVETQYF
TGTGCCAGCAGTTACCCCCAGACAGGGGTGGAGACCCAGTACTTC
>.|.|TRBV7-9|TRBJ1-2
CASSLAGRPLYTF
TGTGCCAGCAGCTTAGCTGGCAGGCCACTCTACACCTTC
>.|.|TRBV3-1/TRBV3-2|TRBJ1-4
CASSRRSYNEKLFF
TGTGCCAGCAGCCGTAGGAGCTATAATGAAAAACTGTTTTTT
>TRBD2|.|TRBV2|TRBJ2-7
CASSVTGLAHEQYF
TGTGCCAGCAGTGTGACGGGACTAGCCCACGAGCAGTACTTC